Listed below are T cell receptor beta chains from one sample, sequenced in a study of T cell changes during pregnancy in multiple sclerosis. Repertoires were generated with immunoSEQ multiplex PCR, while TCRdb's copy carries only in-frame clones and drops some. The sample carries tens of thousands of clones, roughly nine tenths recorded once. The sequenced sample was peripheral blood, obtained before pregnancy. The receptors derive from a female donor with multiple sclerosis, enrolled in a pregnancy study. Each CDR3 is given with its conserved first and last residue. The D gene is left open where the match is weak. Some rows mark clone size as missing; the rest say once, few, many or name a class of expanded clone.

D gene	V gene	J gene	clone size	CDR3 DNA	CDR3 protein
NA	TRBV15	TRBJ1-2	NA	TGTGCCACCAGCACCAGGGGCACCTATGGCTACACCTTC	CATSTRGTYGYTF
TRBD1	TRBV6-5	TRBJ1-1	NA	TGTGCCAGCAGCCGCGGGACAGGAAGGAACACTGAAGCTTTCTTT	CASSRGTGRNTEAFF
TRBD2	TRBV7-3	TRBJ2-2	NA	TGTGCCAGCAGCCCACTAGCGGCCACCGGGGAGCTGTTTTTT	CASSPLAATGELFF
NA	TRBV30	TRBJ1-2	once	TGTGCTTGGAGTGTAGGAGGGTCTAACTATGGCTACACCTTC	CAWSVGGSNYGYTF
NA	TRBV7-9	TRBJ1-2	NA	TGTGCCAGCAGCTCACTACAGTGGGGCCTCTATGGCTACACCTTC	CASSSLQWGLYGYTF
TRBD1	TRBV5-6	TRBJ2-7	NA	TGTGCCAGCAGCTTCGGGACAGGAAGCACCTCCTACGAGCAGTACTTC	CASSFGTGSTSYEQYF
NA	TRBV9	TRBJ2-3	NA	TGTGCCAGCAGCGTAAAATTAAGCGGCACAGATACGCAGTATTTT	CASSVKLSGTDTQYF
NA	TRBV5-6	TRBJ1-1	NA	TGTGCCAGCAGCTTGGGTCCAGGGGCGAACACTGAAGCTTTCTTT	CASSLGPGANTEAFF
NA	TRBV28	TRBJ1-2	NA	TGTGCCAGCAGTTTACCGGGGGGCTATGGCTACACCTTC	CASSLPGGYGYTF
NA	TRBV7-2	TRBJ2-3	NA	TGTGCCAGCAGCCAGAGGACGGGGGGCACAGATACGCAGTATTTT	CASSQRTGGTDTQYF
NA	TRBV13	TRBJ1-3	few	TGTGCCAGCGAAGACACGATATCTGGAAACACCATATATTTT	CASEDTISGNTIYF
TRBD1	TRBV6-1	TRBJ2-6	NA	TGTGCCAGCCAACAGGGGGATGGGGCCAACGTCCTGACTTTC	CASQQGDGANVLTF
NA	TRBV15	TRBJ2-7	NA	TGTGCCACCAGCAGAGAGGGGGCATTCGCACCCGAGCAGTACTTC	CATSREGAFAPEQYF
TRBD1	TRBV7-3	TRBJ2-7	NA	TGTGCCAGCAGCCCCGTCCCGGGGGGACAGGGCGAGCAGTACTTC	CASSPVPGGQGEQYF
NA	TRBV15	TRBJ2-3	NA	TGTGCCACCAGCAGAGCTACGGACTTCCGAAAAGATACGCAGTATTTT	CATSRATDFRKDTQYF
NA	TRBV5-6	TRBJ1-1	few	TGTGCCAGCAGCCCTGAGAGGTTCTTCGGGAACACTGAAGCTTTCTTT	CASSPERFFGNTEAFF
NA	TRBV11-1	TRBJ1-1	NA	TGTGCCAGCAGCTTCAGGGTGAGTGGCACTGAAGCTTTCTTT	CASSFRVSGTEAFF
NA	TRBV7-9	TRBJ1-3	once	TGTGCCAGCAGCTGGGCCACTGAGCCATTTTCTGGAAACACCATATATTTT	CASSWATEPFSGNTIYF
NA	TRBV7-2	TRBJ2-5	NA	TGTGCCAGCAGCCTAGTTCGGGAGACCCAGTACTTC	CASSLVRETQYF
NA	TRBV29-1	TRBJ1-1	NA	TGCAGCGTTGACCAGACTGAAGCTTTCTTT	CSVDQTEAFF
TRBD2	TRBV5-4	TRBJ2-7	NA	TGTGCCAGCAGCCAGCCGGGTCGGGGGGGCAGGGAGCAGTACTTC	CASSQPGRGGREQYF
NA	TRBV19	TRBJ1-4	NA	TGTGCCAGTAGTCCCTCGCTCGGTAATGAAAAACTGTTTTTT	CASSPSLGNEKLFF
TRBD1	TRBV10-3	TRBJ2-7	once	TGTGCCATCAAAGGACAGGGCCAGTATGAGCAGTACTTC	CAIKGQGQYEQYF
TRBD1	TRBV7-8	TRBJ2-7	once	TGTGCCAGCGAAAAGGGACAGGGGACCTACGAGCAGTACTTC	CASEKGQGTYEQYF
NA	TRBV15	TRBJ1-1	NA	TGTGCCACCAGCGGCAGGGGAGTTGTAGCTTTCTTT	CATSGRGVVAFF
NA	TRBV6-5	TRBJ2-7	few	TGTGCCACCATCGGGAGTTCCTACGAGCAGTACTTC	CATIGSSYEQYF
NA	TRBV7-2	TRBJ2-7	NA	TGTGCCAGCAGTTCCCAACAGGGTACAACCTACGAGCAGTACTTC	CASSSQQGTTYEQYF
TRBD2	TRBV6-5	TRBJ2-5	NA	TGTGCCAGCGGCTTAACTAGCGGGGGTTTAGAGACCCAGTACTTC	CASGLTSGGLETQYF
TRBD1	TRBV2	TRBJ1-5	NA	TGTGCCAGCACCGAACGCGGCAGGGGGGTTAGCAATCAGCCCCAGCATTTT	CASTERGRGVSNQPQHF
NA	TRBV7-2	TRBJ2-5	NA	TGTGCCAGCAGCTTAGAAAATGCGGGTTGGGAGACCCAGTACTTC	CASSLENAGWETQYF
NA	TRBV23-1	TRBJ2-2	NA	TGCGCCAGCAGTCAATCTGCCCAGGGACACGGGGAGCTGTTTTTT	CASSQSAQGHGELFF
TRBD2	TRBV5-5	TRBJ2-7	NA	TGTGCCAGCAGCGCCGGACTAGCGGGACCCTACGAGCAGTACTTC	CASSAGLAGPYEQYF
TRBD1	TRBV7-9	TRBJ1-2	NA	TGTGCCAGCAGCCCCGCGGGGGACAGGGCGAGTGGCTACACCTTC	CASSPAGDRASGYTF
NA	TRBV19	TRBJ2-7	once	TGTGCCAGTCGCTCACCCGGAGGGGGGGACTACGAGCAGTACTTC	CASRSPGGGDYEQYF
NA	TRBV30	TRBJ1-2	NA	TGTGCCTGGAGGTGGAAAGGGGTGAAGGGCTACACCTTC	CAWRWKGVKGYTF
NA	TRBV25-1	TRBJ2-4	NA	TGTGCCAGCAGTGCTGGTGGACTTATAAAAAACATTCAGTACTTC	CASSAGGLIKNIQYF
NA	TRBV6-5	TRBJ2-5	NA	TGTGCCAGCAAAGCCTCAGGGCAAGAGACCCAGTACTTC	CASKASGQETQYF
TRBD1	TRBV10-3	TRBJ2-7	NA	TGTGCCATCGGACAGGGGTGGGGCGAGCAGTACTTC	CAIGQGWGEQYF
TRBD1	TRBV30	TRBJ2-7	NA	TGTGCCTGGAATAATCCTAGGGCCAGGGGGCCCCTCGAGCAGTACTTC	CAWNNPRARGPLEQYF
NA	TRBV5-6	TRBJ2-3	NA	TGTGCCAGCAGCTTCGGGGGACCTAACACAGATACGCAGTATTTT	CASSFGGPNTDTQYF
NA	TRBV14	TRBJ1-1	NA	TGTGCCAGCAGCTACCTTAGGGGTGTGCTTTTGAACACTGAAGCTTTCTTT	CASSYLRGVLLNTEAFF
TRBD2	TRBV5-5	TRBJ2-1	NA	TGTGCCAGCAGCTCCTCACTAGCGGGGGGCCGCAATGAGCAGTTCTTC	CASSSSLAGGRNEQFF
NA	TRBV6-4	TRBJ2-7	NA	TGTGCCAGCAGTGACTCGCCGACCGGGACCTACGAGCAGTACTTC	CASSDSPTGTYEQYF
NA	TRBV5-1	TRBJ2-5	once	TGCGCCAGCAGCCCGAGGGGGGGGGCCCGGGAGACCCAGTACTTC	CASSPRGGARETQYF
NA	TRBV14	TRBJ2-7	NA	TGTGCCAGCAGCCCTTGGGGGGACTCCTACGAGCAGTACTTC	CASSPWGDSYEQYF